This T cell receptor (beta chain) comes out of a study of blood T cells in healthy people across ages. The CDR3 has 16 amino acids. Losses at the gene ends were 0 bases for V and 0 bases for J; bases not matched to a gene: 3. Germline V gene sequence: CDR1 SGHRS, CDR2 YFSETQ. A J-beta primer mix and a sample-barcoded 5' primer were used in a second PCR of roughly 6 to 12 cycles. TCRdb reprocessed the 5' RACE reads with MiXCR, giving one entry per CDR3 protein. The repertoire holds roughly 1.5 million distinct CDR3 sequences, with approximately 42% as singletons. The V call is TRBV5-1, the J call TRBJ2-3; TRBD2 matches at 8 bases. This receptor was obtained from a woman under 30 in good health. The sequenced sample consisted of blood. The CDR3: CASSLVRGGSTDTQYF. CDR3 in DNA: TGCGCCAGCAGCTTGGTACGGGGGGGTAGCACAGATACGCAGTATTTT.